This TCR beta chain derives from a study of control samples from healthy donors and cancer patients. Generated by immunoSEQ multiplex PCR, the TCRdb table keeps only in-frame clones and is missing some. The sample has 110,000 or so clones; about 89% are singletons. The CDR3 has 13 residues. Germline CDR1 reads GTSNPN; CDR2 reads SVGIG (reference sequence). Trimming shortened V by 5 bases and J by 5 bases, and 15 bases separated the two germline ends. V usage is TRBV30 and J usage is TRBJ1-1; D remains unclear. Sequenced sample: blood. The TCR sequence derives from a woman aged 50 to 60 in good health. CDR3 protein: CAWGWVVATEAFF. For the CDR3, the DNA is TGTGCCTGGGGGTGGGTGGTGGCGACTGAAGCTTTCTTT.